Each of the 30 T cell receptor beta chains below was sequenced from the same sample in a study of T cells in Graves' hyperthyroidism and ophthalmopathy (dated by TCRdb to 2018 to 2020). Libraries were constructed by multiplex PCR. Sequencing took place on an Illumina HiSeq 2000. The TCR beta CDR3 regions were amplified from RNA transcripts. For the first round of RT-PCR on the TCR CDR3, the HTBI primer set was used together with the Qiagen OneStep RT-PCR kit. The public reads were reprocessed in TCRdb via fastp at Q25 and MiXCR, keeping in-frame beta chains. Every distinct CDR3 protein forms one entry, paired with its most common genes and DNA. The table for this sample lists approximately 330,000 distinct CDR3 sequences; roughly 13% of them were counted only once. Roughly 35% of the sample is in the top ten clones. Sequencing used blood. The receptor source for this set is a woman between 40 and 55 years old with Graves' ophthalmopathy.

This clonotype was recorded at least ten times. The J gene is TRBJ1-4, the V gene TRBV28; 7 bases are a match to TRBD1. Germline loops: CDR1 MDHEN, CDR2 SYDVKM. The CDR3 runs 14 residues. V lost 6 bases, J lost 6 bases, and 7 bases stayed unmatched. CDR3 coding DNA: TGTGCCAGCAGCTCCCCCGGACAGGATGAAAAACTGTTTTTT. Its translation is CASSSPGQDEKLFF.

This clonotype was observed at least ten times. The CDR3 coding sequence is TGTGCCAGTAGTATTAACAGGGGCCTTGAAGCTTTCTTT. Its protein is CASSINRGLEAFF. This chain links TRBV19 with TRBJ1-1; 7 bases align to TRBD1. V shed 3 bases, J shed 7 bases, and the junction held 5 bases outside the gene matches. Germline V gene sequence: CDR1 LNHDA, CDR2 SQIVND (reference sequence). This CDR3 contains 13 residues.

The V and J genes are TRBV7-8 and TRBJ2-3; the match to TRBD2 covers 9 bases. The junction had 9 bases not matched to a gene; V was cut back by 2 bases and J by 3 bases. There are 17 residues in the CDR3. The germline CDR1 and CDR2 sequences are SGHVS and FQNEAQ. The CDR3 sequence: CASSLSAAGGRTDTQYF. The CDR3 nucleotides read TGTGCCAGCAGCTTAAGTGCGGCGGGGGGGCGAACAGATACGCAGTATTTT.

This clonotype was seen at least ten times. The J gene is TRBJ2-3, the V gene TRBV6-1, with D possibly TRBD2 on 5 matching bases. The CDR3 totals 14 residues. The germline V gene has CDR1 MNHNS and CDR2 SASEGT. V was shortened by 6 bases and J by 0 bases, with 10 bases between the two germline ends. The CDR3, as DNA: TGTGCCAGCAGCTTACTAGGGAGCACAGATACGCAGTATTTT. As protein: CASSLLGSTDTQYF.

This clonotype appeared many times. DNA for the CDR3: TGCAGTGCCCCCTTAGGACTGGTCACAGATACGCAGTATTTT. It codes for CSAPLGLVTDTQYF. J is TRBJ2-3 and V is TRBV20-1; possibly TRBD2 for D (5 bases). Germline values: CDR1 DFQATT, CDR2 SNEGSKA (reference sequence). There are 14 residues in the CDR3. The ends were cut back, 6 bases at V and 2 bases at J, with 15 bases in the middle.

This clonotype was picked up many times. For the CDR3, the DNA is TGTGCCAGCGGAAAGGGGGGTAATCAGAACACTGAAGCTTTCTTT. It codes for CASGKGGNQNTEAFF. The chain uses TRBV2 and TRBJ1-1, with D perhaps TRBD1 (6 bases). This CDR3 comprises 15 residues. V was shortened by 8 bases and J by 1 base, with 17 bases between the two germline ends. Germline-derived CDR1 and CDR2 are SNHLY and FYNNEI. The full variable domain, with the rest looked up from reference TRBV2 and TRBJ1-1, is EPEVTQTPSHQVTQMGQEVILRCVPISNHLYFYWYRQILGQKVEFLVSFYNNEISEKSEIFDDQFSVERPDGSNFTLKIRSTKLEDSAMYFCASGKGGNQNTEAFFGQGTRLTVV.

This clonotype was observed at least ten times. The chain combines TRBV12-3 or TRBV12-4 with TRBJ2-1, with D perhaps matching TRBD1 (5 bases). The CDR3 consists of 13 residues. V lost 3 bases, J lost 6 bases, and 9 bases lay in between. The CDR3, as DNA: TGTGCCAGCAGTTTTCTCCAGGGCAATGAGCAGTTCTTC. This sequence encodes CASSFLQGNEQFF.

This clonotype was seen at least ten times. The chain has TRBV7-2 and TRBJ1-5; D not resolved. The ends were cut back, 1 base at V and 3 bases at J, with 13 bases in the middle. The CDR3 covers 16 residues. Germline CDR1 and CDR2: SGHTA and FQGNSA. The CDR3: CASSLGAGRDNQPQHF. The CDR3 bases are TGTGCCAGCAGCTTAGGTGCTGGGCGGGACAATCAGCCCCAGCATTTT.

This clonotype has just a few counts. The chain recombines TRBV28 with TRBJ1-5, with 7 bases aligning to TRBD1. The CDR3 runs to 15 residues. Germline V gene lookup returns CDR1 MDHEN and CDR2 SYDVKM. V dropped 2 bases and J dropped 5; count of bases not matched to a gene: 6. The CDR3 coding sequence is TGTGCCAGCAGTTTACTACGGGACAGCTATCAGCCCCAGCATTTT. Its translation is CASSLLRDSYQPQHF.

This sequence joins TRBV20-1 and TRBJ1-2; D is perhaps TRBD1 (6 bases). The V and J ends lost 4 bases and 5 bases respectively, with 17 bases between them. CDR1 DFQATT and CDR2 SNEGSKA come from the germline V gene (reference sequence). The CDR3 length is 14 residues. CDR3 region: CSATKKQGVYGYTF. The CDR3 DNA follows: TGCAGTGCTACCAAGAAACAGGGAGTTTATGGCTACACCTTC.

This clonotype was counted at least ten times. The rearrangement joins TRBV20-1 to TRBJ2-5, with TRBD2 as a possible D gene (6 bases). There are 13 residues in the CDR3. V lost 6 bases to trimming and J lost 2 bases, with 13 bases between them. Germline V CDR1 and CDR2: DFQATT, SNEGSKA (reference sequence). CDR3 nucleotide sequence: TGCAGTGCCCGGCAGGAGGGGCAAGAGACCCAGTACTTC. Protein: CSARQEGQETQYF.

There are many counts of this clonotype. V usage is TRBV7-2 and J usage is TRBJ2-1; D tentatively fits TRBD1 or TRBD2 (7 bases each). The CDR3 is 17 residues long. V was pared by 1 base and J by 5 bases, with 18 bases between. The germline V gene encodes CDR1 SGHTA and CDR2 FQGNSA. CDR3 nucleotide sequence: TGTGCCAGCAGCTTAGGAGTGGGGGGGACAGTCGACAATGAGCAGTTCTTC. Protein product: CASSLGVGGTVDNEQFF.

This clonotype was counted many times. The chain links TRBV2 to TRBJ1-1; D is possibly TRBD1 (5 bases). There are 13 residues in the CDR3. Germline V gives CDR1 SNHLY, CDR2 FYNNEI. V was clipped by 4 bases and J by 2 bases, with 8 bases between them. In DNA, the CDR3 is TGTGCCAGCAGTGCAGGGTATAACACTGAAGCTTTCTTT. Translating gives CASSAGYNTEAFF.

This clonotype was recorded many times. The rearrangement uses TRBV6-1 and TRBJ2-6; 11 positions match TRBD1. In germline, CDR1 is MNHNS, CDR2 SASEGT. After removal of 6 bases from V and 3 bases from J, the junction contained 7 bases not matched to a gene. This CDR3 comprises 17 residues. CDR3 DNA sequence: TGTGCCAGCAGAACCGGGACAGGGGGAAGTGGGGCCAACGTCCTGACTTTC. Protein product: CASRTGTGGSGANVLTF.

Many counts were recorded for this clonotype. The chain combines TRBV7-2 with TRBJ2-5; no firm D call. From germline, CDR1 is SGHTA and CDR2 FQGNSA. The CDR3 sequence is 15 residues long. The V end lost 1 base, the J end lost 0 bases, and 9 bases lay between the germline ends. Here the CDR3 reads CASSLGAGYQETQYF. Here the CDR3 DNA reads TGTGCCAGCAGCTTAGGGGCAGGATACCAAGAGACCCAGTACTTC.

This clonotype occurred a few times. In DNA, the CDR3 is TGCAGCGTTGAAGATCTGAGGACCGAGTACAATGAGCAGTTCTTC. This translates into CSVEDLRTEYNEQFF. The rearrangement joins TRBV29-1 to TRBJ2-1; unclear D gene. Germline-derived CDR1 and CDR2 are SQVTM and ANQGSEA. Trimming removed 0 bases at V and 4 bases at J, with 13 bases between. The CDR3 loop spans 15 amino acids.

This clonotype showed up just a few times. V usage is TRBV6-6 and J usage is TRBJ1-3; D not resolved. From germline, CDR1 is MNHNY and CDR2 SVGAGI (reference sequence). Deletions cut 6 bases from V and 0 bases from J, with 12 bases between. This CDR3 region has 15 residues. In nucleotides, the CDR3 is TGTGCCAGCAGCTTAATCGGAGGCTCTGGAAACACCATATATTTT. The encoded protein is CASSLIGGSGNTIYF.

This clonotype was counted at least ten times. The V gene is TRBV27, the J gene TRBJ1-1; no reliable D call. Germline V gives CDR1 MNHEY, CDR2 SMNVEV (reference sequence). V lost 1 base to trimming and J lost 5 bases, with 8 bases between them. The length of the CDR3 is 13 residues. The CDR3 is CASSLLDGTEAFF. The CDR3, as DNA: TGTGCCAGCAGTTTATTAGACGGGACTGAAGCTTTCTTT.

This clonotype has only a few counts. The chain joins TRBV18 to TRBJ2-3; TRBD1 is a possible D gene (6 bases). The germline CDR1 and CDR2 sequences are KGHSH and LQKENI. V was cut by 6 bases and J by 0 bases, with 16 bases left in between. The CDR3 totals 16 residues. The CDR3 DNA sequence: TGTGCCAGCTCCCGACAATGGACAGTGAGCACAGATACGCAGTATTTT. It translates to CASSRQWTVSTDTQYF.

Many counts were recorded for this clonotype. The chain employs TRBV5-5 and TRBJ1-1; no reliable D call. The length of the CDR3 is 13 residues. Germline V gene lookup returns CDR1 SGHKS and CDR2 YYEKEE (reference sequence). Trimming cost V 4 bases and J 8 bases, with 15 bases left between them. CDR3 residues: CASSLKHVSEAFF. DNA for the CDR3: TGTGCCAGCAGCCTCAAACACGTTTCCGAAGCTTTCTTT.

The genes are TRBV5-1 and TRBJ2-2; D is perhaps TRBD2 (5 bases). The CDR3 totals 14 residues. V was trimmed by 4 bases and J by 7 bases, leaving 14 bases between them. Per the germline V gene, CDR1 is SGHRS and CDR2 is YFSETQ. The CDR3 region is CASSERGSNGELFF. In DNA, the CDR3 is TGCGCCAGCAGCGAGCGCGGGTCTAACGGGGAGCTGTTTTTT. Full variable domain (remainder filled in from reference TRBV5-1 and TRBJ2-2): KAGVTQTPRYLIKTRGQQVTLSCSPISGHRSVSWYQQTPGQGLQFLFEYFSETQRNKGNFPGRFSGRQFSNSRSEMNVSTLELGDSALYLCASSERGSNGELFFGEGSRLTVL.

The chain employs TRBV10-3 and TRBJ1-1, with D tentatively TRBD1 (5 bases). Trimming stripped 9 bases from V and 6 bases from J, with 23 bases between. The length of the CDR3 is 15 residues. Germline CDR1 reads ENHRY; CDR2 reads SYGVKD. The CDR3 is CAMSPAGRAASEAFF. In DNA form, the CDR3 reads TGTGCCATGTCCCCCGCGGGCAGGGCAGCATCTGAAGCTTTCTTT.

In this sample, this clonotype turned up many times. This chain connects TRBV6-2 or TRBV6-3 to TRBJ1-1; 7 positions agree with TRBD1. Germline V gene data show CDR1 as MNHEY and CDR2 as SVGEGT. V lost 2 bases to trimming and J lost 1 base; unmatched junction nucleotides: 4. The CDR3 sequence is 15 residues long. The CDR3 DNA is TGTGCCAGCAGTTACGAACAGGGGAAGAACACTGAAGCTTTCTTT. Encoded protein: CASSYEQGKNTEAFF.

A note on this clonotype: A much larger clone lies a single base off, so this may be a read error. The genes are TRBV13 and TRBJ2-7; the match to TRBD2 covers 11 bases. CDR1 and CDR2 from the germline V gene are PRHDT and FYEKMQ (reference sequence). This CDR3 has 18 amino acids. With 7 bases clipped from V and 0 bases from J, the junction kept 14 bases outside the gene matches. The CDR3 DNA reads as TGTGCCAGCAACAGAGGGACTAGCGGACCCGGGGGCTCCTACGAGCAGTACTTC. Residues: CASNRGTSGPGGSYEQYF.

The sample holds many counts of this clonotype. The CDR3 coding sequence is TGTGCCAGCTCACCTCATAAAAACACTGAAGCTTTCTTT. Amino acid sequence: CASSPHKNTEAFF. The V and J genes are TRBV18 and TRBJ1-1; D is undetermined. Trimming stripped 3 bases from V and 2 bases from J, with 7 bases between. CDR3 size: 13 residues. The germline gives CDR1 KGHSH, CDR2 LQKENI.

This sequence joins TRBV3-1 and TRBJ1-3; TRBD1 might be the D (5 bases). Germline assignment: CDR1 LGHDT and CDR2 YNNKEL (reference sequence). Trimming removed 0 bases at V and 2 bases at J, with 17 bases between. CDR3 length equals 18 residues. CDR3 DNA sequence: TGTGCCAGCAGCCAAGACAGCCTACAGGCCGATCCTGGAAACACCATATATTTT. Translation: CASSQDSLQADPGNTIYF.

This clonotype was found many times. This chain links TRBV24-1 with TRBJ2-1; 10 nucleotides align to TRBD2. J lost 4 bases, V lost 1 base, and 3 bases had no gene match. This CDR3 spans 16 amino acids. The germline CDR1 and CDR2 sequences are KGHDR and SFDVKD. This chain's CDR3 is CATSDFLAGGYNEQFF. Here the CDR3 DNA reads TGTGCCACCAGTGATTTTTTAGCGGGAGGTTACAATGAGCAGTTCTTC.

Ten or more counts support this clonotype. The rearrangement joins TRBV20-1 to TRBJ2-5; 8 bases are shared with TRBD2. V gave up 5 bases and J gave up 4 bases; unmatched junction bases: 6. In germline, CDR1 is DFQATT, CDR2 SNEGSKA (reference sequence). This CDR3 comprises 13 residues. CDR3: CSARAGVRETQYF. The CDR3, as DNA: TGCAGTGCTCGAGCGGGAGTTCGAGAGACCCAGTACTTC.

With respect to this clonotype: Sequence at one end of the junction differs from germline and may be a read error. The J gene is TRBJ1-1, the V gene TRBV19, with 7 bases matching TRBD1. The CDR3 runs to 14 residues. The V gene's germline CDR1 is LNHDA and CDR2 SQIVND (reference sequence). The CDR3 protein is CASSANRDSTEASF. In DNA, the CDR3 is TGTGCCAGTAGTGCGAACCGGGACAGCACTGAAGCTTCCTTT. The full variable domain, in which reference TRBV19 and TRBJ1-1 provide the parts outside the CDR3, is DGGITQSPKYLFRKEGQNVTLSCEQNLNHDAMYWYRQDPGQGLRLIYYSQIVNDFQKGDIAEGYSVSREKKESFPLTVTSAQKNPTAFYLCASSANRDSTEASFGQGTRLTVV.

This clonotype was counted only a few times. The chain joins TRBV5-1 to TRBJ2-1; no clear D. The CDR3 sequence is 16 residues long. The germline CDR1 and CDR2 sequences are SGHRS and YFSETQ. Trimming pared 0 bases from V and 2 bases from J, leaving 12 bases between. The CDR3 DNA reads TGCGCCAGCAGCTTGGCCGGGCTACCCCCCTACAATGAGCAGTTCTTC. It encodes CASSLAGLPPYNEQFF.